Presented here are 6 T cell receptor beta chains from one specimen sequenced in a study of blood T cell repertoires in COVID-19. Data came from immunoSEQ multiplex PCR; TCRdb stores just in-frame clones and leaves some out. The sample lists roughly 300,000 clones; more than 75% were seen once. The specimen sequenced was PBMCs or T cells enriched from blood (not recorded which). The receptors shown here come from a woman in her 30s who had recovered from COVID-19.

J is TRBJ1-5 and V is TRBV23-1; 9 nucleotides agree with TRBD1. TRBV23-1 is known as an ORF, though its function is uncertain. V gave up 9 bases and J gave up 4 bases; unmatched junction bases: 19. The CDR3 has 18 amino acids. CDR3 amino acids: CASAPGTGSFGVNQPQHF. CDR3 DNA: TGCGCCAGTGCCCCCGGGACAGGGTCTTTCGGGGTGAATCAGCCCCAGCATTTT.

The V gene is TRBV7-9, the J gene TRBJ2-2; 8 bases are a match to TRBD2. The CDR3 extends over 16 amino acids. Germline CDR1 is SEHNR and CDR2 is FQNEAQ (reference sequence). After removal of 5 bases from V and 3 bases from J, the junction contained 8 bases not matched to a gene. This chain's CDR3 is CASSPRSGAHTGELFF. CDR3 sequence (DNA): TGTGCCAGCAGCCCGCGTAGCGGGGCCCACACCGGGGAGCTGTTTTTT.

Here the CDR3 DNA reads TGTGCCATCAGTGAGGGTAGCGGGGGCTCCTACACCGGGGAGCTGTTTTTT. The encoded protein is CAISEGSGGSYTGELFF. The chain is built from TRBV10-3 and TRBJ2-2; 9 bases agree with TRBD2. J lost 3 bases, V lost 2 bases, and 7 bases had no gene match. CDR3 length: 17 amino acids. The germline V gene encodes CDR1 ENHRY and CDR2 SYGVKD.

The chain employs TRBV28 and TRBJ2-7; 9 nucleotides agree with TRBD1. Germline trimming cut 6 bases from V and 5 bases from J; bases unmatched to any gene: 11. Per germline, CDR1 MDHEN and CDR2 SYDVKM. This CDR3 is built from 15 residues. CDR3 loop: CASRLRRDRVNEQYF. In nucleotides, the CDR3 is TGTGCCAGCAGACTACGCCGGGACAGGGTTAACGAGCAGTACTTC.

V is TRBV10-2 and J is TRBJ2-3; weak D call: TRBD2 (7 bases). CDR1 and CDR2 (germline): WSHSY, SAAADI. The CDR3 runs 17 residues. Between the trimmed V and J ends, which lost 2 bases and 4 bases, there was a span of 19 bases. CDR3 region: CASSEMVGGGQADTQYF. The CDR3 nucleotides read TGCGCCAGCAGTGAGATGGTGGGGGGGGGCCAAGCAGATACGCAGTATTTT.

The J gene is TRBJ2-3, the V gene TRBV13; 10 nucleotides match TRBD2. V lost 5 bases and J lost 5; bases outside the gene matches: 4. The CDR3 has 14 amino acids. Germline V CDR1 and CDR2: PRHDT, FYEKMQ (reference sequence). This chain's CDR3 is CASSATSGIDTQYF. DNA of the CDR3: TGTGCCAGCAGCGCCACTAGCGGGATAGATACGCAGTATTTT.